This passage covers 14 T cell receptor beta chains from one sample sequenced in a study of blood T cell repertoires in COVID-19. Clones were sequenced by immunoSEQ multiplex PCR, and TCRdb holds only the in-frame ones, with some missing. The sample contains around 270,000 clones, approximately 86% of which appear only once. Sequencing used peripheral blood. The receptors were sampled from a man younger than 45 with active or convalescent COVID-19.

The rearrangement joins TRBV5-4 to TRBJ1-6, with 9 bases fitting TRBD1. J lost 9 bases, V lost 0 bases, and 4 bases had no gene match. The CDR3 extends over 15 amino acids. The germline V gene has CDR1 SGHNT and CDR2 YYREEE (reference sequence). This chain's CDR3 is CASSLVQGARSPLHF. The CDR3 region has the DNA TGTGCCAGCAGCTTGGTACAGGGGGCTCGTTCACCCCTCCACTTT.

J is TRBJ1-3 and V is TRBV6-5; TRBD1 matches 7 bases. With V trimmed by 6 bases and J by 3 bases, 5 bases remained unmatched. The CDR3 is made up of 14 amino acids. The germline V gene encodes CDR1 MNHEY and CDR2 SVGAGI. The CDR3 DNA follows: TGTGCCAGCAGCCCCACAGGGGTTGGAAACACCATATATTTT. This translates into CASSPTGVGNTIYF.

This chain links TRBV29-1 with TRBJ2-1, with 9 bases matching TRBD2. The ends lost 7 bases at V and 8 bases at J; junction bases unmatched: 9. This CDR3 is built from 13 residues. Germline loops: CDR1 SQVTM, CDR2 ANQGSEA. The CDR3 DNA follows: TGCAGCGAAGGCGGGGGGGCTTTCGATGAGCAGTTCTTC. It codes for CSEGGGAFDEQFF.

V and J are TRBV6-5 and TRBJ1-1, with TRBD1 identical over 7 bases. Germline CDR1 MNHEY, CDR2 SVGAGI. J lost 5 bases, V lost 10 bases, and 13 bases had no gene match. The CDR3 spans 14 residues. The CDR3 DNA follows: TGTGCCATCGGGGAAAGGGGGCGAGGGACTGAAGCTTTCTTT. Protein product: CAIGERGRGTEAFF.

V gene TRBV19 combines with J gene TRBJ1-4; 9 bases agree with TRBD1. V lost 1 base to trimming and J lost 6 bases; unmatched junction nucleotides: 6. CDR3 length equals 16 residues. Germline CDR1 and CDR2: LNHDA and SQIVND (reference sequence). Here the CDR3 DNA reads TGTGCCAGTAGTATAGGATTCAGGACAGGGGATGAAAAACTGTTTTTT. This gives the protein CASSIGFRTGDEKLFF.

This chain connects TRBV18 to TRBJ2-2, with a tentative D call TRBD1 (6 bases). V was pared by 6 bases and J by 6 bases, with 17 bases between. CDR1 is KGHSH, CDR2 LQKENI, per germline. CDR3 length: 15 residues. This chain's CDR3 is CASSPMSGAAGELFF. The CDR3 DNA follows: TGTGCCAGCTCGCCCATGTCAGGGGCTGCCGGGGAGCTGTTTTTT.

The V and J genes are TRBV18 and TRBJ2-7; D possibly corresponds to TRBD2 (7 bases). Trimming removed 6 bases at V and 2 bases at J, with 20 bases between. Per germline, CDR1 KGHSH and CDR2 LQKENI. The CDR3 spans 16 residues. The CDR3 nucleotides read TGTGCCAGCTCGAAATCCCGGGGGGCGGCCACCTACGAGCAGTACTTC. Translated, it gives CASSKSRGAATYEQYF.

This clone was picked up a small number of times. The V gene is TRBV6-5, the J gene TRBJ1-4; 9 nucleotides agree with TRBD1. This CDR3 is built from 15 residues. Germline CDR1 and CDR2: MNHEY and SVGAGI. V dropped 5 bases and J dropped 5; count of bases not matched to a gene: 6. The CDR3 sequence is CASSPAGTGNEKLFF. For the CDR3, the DNA is TGTGCCAGCAGTCCTGCCGGGACAGGGAATGAAAAACTGTTTTTT.

The chain joins TRBV9 to TRBJ1-1; 8 nucleotides match TRBD1. V lost 3 bases to trimming and J lost 3 bases; unmatched junction nucleotides: 7. This CDR3 is built from 15 residues. Germline V gene sequence: CDR1 SGDLS, CDR2 YYNGEE. This CDR3 reads CASSGEDRGHTEAFF. CDR3 nucleotides: TGTGCCAGCAGCGGCGAAGACAGGGGCCACACTGAAGCTTTCTTT.

The CDR3 spells CASSQTQGTNYGYTF. The CDR3 nucleotides read TGCGCCAGCAGCCAGACACAGGGGACTAACTATGGCTACACCTTC. The chain uses TRBV4-1 and TRBJ1-2; TRBD1 aligns across 7 bases. The CDR3 has 15 amino acids. V dropped 3 bases and J dropped 0; count of bases not matched to a gene: 4. Germline CDR1 is MGHRA and CDR2 is YSYEKL.

This clone was seen a handful of times. V usage is TRBV7-9 and J usage is TRBJ1-2, with 8 bases matching TRBD1. The CDR3 has 16 amino acids. The germline V gene encodes CDR1 SEHNR and CDR2 FQNEAQ (reference sequence). V lost 5 bases, J lost 1 base, and 9 bases stayed unmatched. The CDR3 loop is CASSRPGQVVNYGYTF. The CDR3 coding sequence is TGTGCCAGCAGCCGCCCGGGACAGGTTGTTAACTATGGCTACACCTTC.

The chain couples TRBV19 to TRBJ2-3, with 7 bases fitting TRBD1. Germline trimming cut 7 bases from V and 0 bases from J; bases unmatched to any gene: 7. This CDR3 has 15 amino acids. Germline V CDR1 and CDR2: LNHDA, SQIVND (reference sequence). The chain's CDR3 is CASTPEDRSTDTQYF. In nucleotides, the CDR3 is TGTGCCAGTACTCCGGAGGACAGGAGCACAGATACGCAGTATTTT. Variable domain in full (rest from reference TRBV19 and TRBJ2-3): DGGITQSPKYLFRKEGQNVTLSCEQNLNHDAMYWYRQDPGQGLRLIYYSQIVNDFQKGDIAEGYSVSREKKESFPLTVTSAQKNPTAFYLCASTPEDRSTDTQYFGPGTRLTVL.

The V and J genes are TRBV2 and TRBJ2-1; no clear D gene. V dropped 1 base and J dropped 6 bases, with 10 bases sitting between them. The germline V gene has CDR1 SNHLY and CDR2 FYNNEI. The CDR3 spans 14 residues. CDR3 sequence reads: CASSEVASSNEQFF. The CDR3 region has the DNA TGTGCCAGCAGTGAAGTAGCCAGTAGCAATGAGCAGTTCTTC.

The V and J genes are TRBV11-2 and TRBJ2-7; tentatively, D is TRBD2 (6 bases). V gave up 4 bases and J gave up 6 bases, with 13 bases separating them. Germline V gene sequence: CDR1 SGHAT, CDR2 FQNNGV. This CDR3 has 13 residues. As DNA, the CDR3 is TGTGCCAGCAGCTCAGCGGGTTTGGGCGAGCAGTACTTC. Translating gives CASSSAGLGEQYF.